Presented here are 3 T cell receptor beta chains from one specimen sequenced in a study of cytomegalovirus exposure and HLA in healthy donors. The study ran its PCR with 60 Vbeta and 13 Jbeta primers. Profiled with immunoSEQ multiplex PCR; TCRdb holds only in-frame clones, not every one. The sample lists about 190,000 clones; around 86% were seen once. Specimen: PBMCs. These receptors were collected from a woman younger than 35 in good health and CMV-seronegative.

This chain links TRBV5-6 with TRBJ1-3, with D tentatively TRBD1 (6 bases). This CDR3 has 16 amino acids. Trimming removed 0 bases from V and 3 bases from J, with 13 bases in between. From germline, CDR1 is SGHDT and CDR2 YYEEEE. The chain's CDR3 is CASSLVAGVGGNTIYF. CDR3 sequence (DNA): TGTGCCAGCAGCTTGGTAGCAGGGGTAGGTGGAAACACCATATATTTT.

The gene calls are TRBV6-6 and TRBJ2-7; TRBD1 matches 7 bases. The CDR3 length is 16 residues. Per germline, CDR1 MNHNY and CDR2 SVGAGI (reference sequence). Losses at the gene ends were 4 bases for V and 4 bases for J; bases not matched to a gene: 13. The CDR3 DNA sequence: TGTGCCAGCAGTTCCCCGACAGGGAAGGGCTCATACGAGCAGTACTTC. This sequence encodes CASSSPTGKGSYEQYF.

The chain carries TRBV4-2 and TRBJ1-5; maybe TRBD1 (5 bases). Germline CDR1 LGHNA, CDR2 YNFKEQ. The ends were cut back, 0 bases at V and 0 bases at J, with 12 bases in the middle. The CDR3 extends over 17 amino acids. CDR3 amino acids: CASSQDPPGVSNQPQHF. Written as DNA, the CDR3 is TGTGCCAGCAGCCAAGATCCCCCGGGGGTTAGCAATCAGCCCCAGCATTTT.